The 5 T cell receptor beta chains presented below share a single source sample, sequenced in a study of PD-1 and CTLA-4 blockade in melanoma. Here immunoSEQ multiplex PCR was the method, and the copy in TCRdb shows in-frame clones only, minus some. Of about 21,000 clones in the sample, approximately 89% were seen once. Sequenced here: CD8+ T cells from peripheral blood, sampled before anti-PD-1 treatment. The source is a human donor with melanoma.

J is TRBJ2-1 and V is TRBV24-1; 9 bases line up with TRBD1. After removal of 4 bases from V and 4 bases from J, the junction contained 7 bases not matched to a gene. CDR1 and CDR2 (germline): KGHDR, SFDVKD. The CDR3 runs to 16 residues. CDR3: CATSDIGQGSYNEQFF. The CDR3 region has the DNA TGTGCCACCAGTGACATCGGACAGGGGTCATACAATGAGCAGTTCTTC.

This chain links TRBV9 with TRBJ2-7, with 7 bases matching TRBD2. Germline trimming cut 2 bases from V and 6 bases from J; bases unmatched to any gene: 5. Germline V lookup: CDR1 SGDLS, CDR2 YYNGEE. This CDR3 has 13 residues. CDR3 sequence: CASSVSSGAEQYF. The DNA of the CDR3 is TGTGCCAGCAGCGTCTCTAGCGGCGCCGAGCAGTACTTC. The complete variable domain, with remaining parts taken from reference TRBV9 and TRBJ2-7, reads DSGVTQTPKHLITATGQRVTLRCSPRSGDLSVYWYQQSLDQGLQFLIQYYNGEERAKGNILERFSAQQFPDLHSELNLSSLELGDSALYFCASSVSSGAEQYFGPGTRLTVT.

This chain connects TRBV7-6 to TRBJ2-7; D may be TRBD1 (6 bases). Germline CDR1 reads SGHVS; CDR2 reads FNYEAQ. The CDR3 spans 16 residues. Trimming left V 5 bases short and J 0 bases short, with 17 bases between. CDR3 amino acids: CASSPLDSLISYEQYF. CDR3 coding DNA: TGTGCCAGCAGCCCCCTGGACAGTTTGATCTCCTACGAGCAGTACTTC.

The CDR3 spells CASNLAGTYGEAFF. The CDR3 nucleotides are TGTGCCAGCAATCTGGCAGGGACATACGGTGAAGCTTTCTTT. The rearrangement links TRBV13 to TRBJ1-1; possible D gene TRBD1, 6 bases. V was clipped by 7 bases and J by 7 bases, with 19 bases between them. The germline gives CDR1 PRHDT, CDR2 FYEKMQ (reference sequence). The CDR3 is made up of 14 amino acids.

As to this clone: Compared with germline, one end of the junction differs, possibly owing to a read error. The DNA of the CDR3 is TGTGCCAGCAGCCCCCGACTAGCGGGGCAAAAGGACTTC. This codes for CASSPRLAGQKDF. The chain uses TRBV7-6 and TRBJ2-7; 11 nucleotides line up with TRBD2. CDR3 length equals 13 residues. Germline values: CDR1 SGHVS, CDR2 FNYEAQ.